Below, 32 T cell receptor beta chains from the same sample are listed, as sequenced in a study of blood T cell repertoires in COVID-19. Using immunoSEQ multiplex PCR, the repertoire was profiled, and TCRdb retains in-frame clones only, with some absent. This table holds around 310,000 clones, approximately 87% found once. The sample was peripheral blood. These receptors all come from a woman in her 50s with active or convalescent COVID-19.

The chain uses TRBV24-1 and TRBJ1-2; no reliable D call. V dropped 2 bases and J dropped 4 bases, with 13 bases sitting between them. This CDR3 is 15 amino acids long. Germline V gene data show CDR1 as KGHDR and CDR2 as SFDVKD. The CDR3 DNA reads as TGTGCCACCAGTGATTCCTCGGGGTTATTCTATGGCTACACCTTC. Translating it yields CATSDSSGLFYGYTF.

J is TRBJ1-1 and V is TRBV11-1, with D unresolved. V was trimmed by 5 bases and J by 1 base, leaving 14 bases between them. The germline CDR1 and CDR2 sequences are SGHAT and FQDESV (reference sequence). The CDR3 is 15 amino acids. The CDR3 reads CASSENSLQNTEAFF. The CDR3 region has the DNA TGTGCCAGCAGCGAAAACAGCTTGCAGAACACTGAAGCTTTCTTT.

V and J are TRBV10-3 and TRBJ1-2; 7 bases map to TRBD1. The CDR3 length is 13 residues. Per germline, CDR1 ENHRY and CDR2 SYGVKD. V lost 6 bases and J lost 3; bases outside the gene matches: 4. CDR3 in DNA: TGTGCCATCAGCCATGACAGGGACTATGGCTACACCTTC. This sequence encodes CAISHDRDYGYTF.

The chain couples TRBV1 to TRBJ1-4; whether TRBD1, the table's D call, matches the DNA was not checked. TRBV1 is a known pseudogene. The length of the CDR3 is 13 residues. CDR3: CTRGRQGLEKLFF. The DNA for the CDR3 is TGCACCAGGGGGAGACAGGGTCTGGAAAAACTGTTTTTT.

The genes are TRBV6-5 and TRBJ1-5; D may be TRBD1 (5 bases). Trimming stripped 5 bases from V and 2 bases from J, with 13 bases between. The CDR3 spans 15 residues. Looked up from germline, CDR1 is MNHEY and CDR2 is SVGAGI. The CDR3 is CASSPSVGGNQPQHF. The CDR3 DNA sequence: TGTGCCAGCAGTCCCAGCGTAGGGGGCAATCAGCCCCAGCATTTT.

The rearrangement uses TRBV4-2 and TRBJ1-4; 8 positions agree with TRBD1. This CDR3 is built from 16 residues. Losses at the gene ends were 3 bases for V and 8 bases for J; bases not matched to a gene: 11. Germline CDR1 is LGHNA and CDR2 is YNFKEQ. CDR3 in DNA: TGTGCCAGCAGCCAGAAGACGGGGACAGGCCGAGAAAAACTGTTTTTT. Its protein is CASSQKTGTGREKLFF.

CDR3 region: CAISIARDSSPLHF. The CDR3 nucleotides read TGTGCCATCAGTATCGCCAGGGACTCCTCACCCCTCCACTTT. The chain links TRBV10-3 to TRBJ1-6; perhaps TRBD1 as D (5 bases). The CDR3 runs 14 residues. Per the germline V gene, CDR1 is ENHRY and CDR2 is SYGVKD. V was shortened by 5 bases and J by 10 bases, with 15 bases between the two germline ends.

The rearrangement uses TRBV5-1 and TRBJ2-7; a weak D match, TRBD1 (5 bases). Trimming shortened V by 0 bases and J by 0 bases, and 10 bases separated the two germline ends. The CDR3 is 15 amino acids. Germline V gene lookup returns CDR1 SGHRS and CDR2 YFSETQ. The CDR3 DNA reads as TGCGCCAGCAGCTTGGTCCAGGGTCCCTCCTACGAGCAGTACTTC. This translates into CASSLVQGPSYEQYF.

This clone was detected only once. J is TRBJ2-2 and V is TRBV3-1 (or the pseudogene TRBV3-2), with 7 bases lining up with TRBD2. The CDR3 has 15 amino acids. V lost 1 base, J lost 1 base, and 0 bases stayed unmatched. CDR1 is LGHDT and CDR2 is YNNKEL in the germline V gene (reference sequence). The CDR3 here is CASSQAGGNTGELFF. In nucleotides, the CDR3 is TGTGCCAGCAGCCAAGCGGGAGGGAACACCGGGGAGCTGTTTTTT.

The chain links TRBV6-1 to TRBJ2-5, with D maybe TRBD2 (6 bases). Per germline, CDR1 MNHNS and CDR2 SASEGT. This CDR3 region has 14 residues. V gave up 1 base and J gave up 4 bases, with 10 bases separating them. CDR3 loop: CASSEGWGGETQYF. The CDR3 DNA sequence: TGTGCCAGCAGTGAAGGGTGGGGAGGAGAGACCCAGTACTTC.

The rearrangement links TRBV27 to TRBJ1-5; no firm D call. The CDR3 is 16 amino acids. The V and J ends lost 2 bases and 2 bases respectively, with 13 bases between them. Germline CDR1 is MNHEY and CDR2 is SMNVEV (reference sequence). The CDR3 reads CASSLIGGKGNQPQHF. The DNA for the CDR3 is TGTGCCAGCAGTTTAATAGGCGGGAAAGGCAATCAGCCCCAGCATTTT.

This clone has a handful of counts. The sample has other DNA sequences that encode this CDR3 too. The rearrangement links TRBV28 to TRBJ1-2, with D perhaps TRBD1 (5 bases). There are 12 residues in the CDR3. Germline CDR1 and CDR2: MDHEN and SYDVKM. V was clipped by 7 bases and J by 4 bases, with 10 bases between them. For the CDR3, the DNA is TGTGCCAGCACCCCCGACAGCTATGGCTACACCTTC. Amino acid sequence: CASTPDSYGYTF.

The chain links TRBV18 to TRBJ1-6; tentatively, D is TRBD1 (6 bases). The CDR3 loop spans 16 amino acids. Germline V gives CDR1 KGHSH, CDR2 LQKENI. Trimming took off 3 bases at V and 6 bases at J, with 15 bases between the two ends. In nucleotides, the CDR3 is TGTGCCAGCTCACCTAGCGGGGGCACCCTTAATTCACCCCTCCACTTT. It translates to CASSPSGGTLNSPLHF.

CDR3 protein: CATSGGGASTQYF. The CDR3 DNA is TGTGCCACCAGTGGCGGGGGGGCAAGTACGCAGTATTTT. This sequence joins TRBV24-1 and TRBJ2-3; 9 positions agree with TRBD2. In germline, CDR1 is KGHDR, CDR2 SFDVKD. The V gene end was trimmed by 5 bases and the J gene end by 8 bases; junction bases not matched to a gene: 4. CDR3 length: 13 residues.

The rearrangement links TRBV5-5 to TRBJ2-7, with 10 bases that match TRBD1. The CDR3 is made up of 13 amino acids. V shed 8 bases and J 5 bases; nucleotides not matched to a gene: 7. Germline assignment: CDR1 SGHKS and CDR2 YYEKEE (reference sequence). The CDR3 loop reads CASMGQGFHEQYF. The CDR3 DNA reads as TGTGCCAGTATGGGACAGGGGTTCCACGAGCAGTACTTC.

The CDR3 is CAWGRGRSGNTIYF. The DNA of the CDR3 is TGTGCCTGGGGGAGGGGGCGGTCTGGAAACACCATATATTTT. The chain links TRBV30 to TRBJ1-3, with 7 bases lining up with TRBD1. The CDR3 consists of 14 residues. CDR1 and CDR2 (germline): GTSNPN, SVGIG (reference sequence). Losses at the gene ends were 5 bases for V and 1 base for J; bases not matched to a gene: 5.

DNA of the CDR3: TGTGCCAGTAGTGAAACAGGTATCTCCTATAATTCACCCCTCCACTTT. The encoded protein is CASSETGISYNSPLHF. The chain is built from TRBV19 and TRBJ1-6; tentatively, D is TRBD1 (5 bases). This CDR3 comprises 16 residues. Trimming took off 5 bases at V and 0 bases at J, with 11 bases between the two ends. Germline CDR1 LNHDA, CDR2 SQIVND (reference sequence).

This chain joins TRBV15 and TRBJ2-3, with TRBD2 as a possible D gene (5 bases). The germline gives CDR1 LNHNV, CDR2 YYDKDF (reference sequence). CDR3 length: 15 amino acids. The V end lost 5 bases, the J end lost 0 bases, and 12 bases lay between the germline ends. The CDR3 loop reads CATSLRAESTDTQYF. The CDR3, as DNA: TGTGCCACCAGCCTACGAGCGGAAAGCACAGATACGCAGTATTTT.

In regard to this clone: One end of the junction fails to match germline, which may point to a read error. The V gene is TRBV4-1, the J gene TRBJ1-2; 7 nucleotides agree with TRBD1. This CDR3 spans 15 amino acids. Per germline, CDR1 MGHRA and CDR2 YSYEKL. The CDR3: CANSQGAGGSYGYTF. The CDR3, as DNA: TGCGCCAACAGCCAAGGGGCAGGGGGTAGCTATGGCTACACCTTC.

Only a few counts were recorded for this clone. The CDR3 DNA follows: TGCGCCAGCAGCTTGACTACCGCGGGGTTGGGAAACACCATATATTTT. This encodes CASSLTTAGLGNTIYF. J is TRBJ1-3 and V is TRBV5-1, with no clear D. The germline CDR1 and CDR2 sequences are SGHRS and YFSETQ. The CDR3 is 16 amino acids. V gave up 1 base and J gave up 4 bases, with 15 bases separating them.

This clone has just one count. This chain connects TRBV7-3 to TRBJ2-6, with D possibly matching TRBD1 (6 bases). In germline, CDR1 is SGHTA, CDR2 FQGTGA. CDR3 length: 15 amino acids. The ends were cut back, 4 bases at V and 0 bases at J, with 7 bases in the middle. In nucleotides, the CDR3 is TGTGCCAGCAGCTCGACAGGCTCTGGGGCCAACGTCCTGACTTTC. Its translation is CASSSTGSGANVLTF.

A single count supports this clone. The chain is built from TRBV30 and TRBJ1-3; the match to TRBD1 covers 7 bases. V lost 2 bases and J lost 2; bases outside the gene matches: 3. The CDR3 contains 14 residues. Germline V CDR1 and CDR2: GTSNPN, SVGIG (reference sequence). For the CDR3, the DNA is TGTGCCTGGAGTACAGGGGAGCCTGGAAACACCATATATTTT. Translated: CAWSTGEPGNTIYF. The complete variable domain, with remaining parts taken from reference TRBV30 and TRBJ1-3, reads SQTIHQWPATLVQPVGSPLSLECTVEGTSNPNLYWYRQAAGRGLQLLFYSVGIGQISSEVPQNLSASRPQDRQFILSSKKLLLSDSGFYLCAWSTGEPGNTIYFGEGSWLTVV.

V and J are TRBV24-1 and TRBJ1-5; TRBD1 is a possible D gene (5 bases). Germline CDR1 and CDR2: KGHDR and SFDVKD. This CDR3 has 15 amino acids. The germline V and J ends were trimmed by 3 bases and 3 bases, with 11 bases remaining between them. CDR3: CATSDGRGSNQPQHF. CDR3 nucleotides: TGTGCCACCAGTGATGGGCGGGGGTCCAATCAGCCCCAGCATTTT.

This chain joins TRBV4-3 and TRBJ1-1, with TRBD1 as a possible D gene (6 bases). V lost 4 bases, J lost 0 bases, and 12 bases lay in between. The CDR3 has 15 amino acids. Looked up from germline, CDR1 is LGHNA and CDR2 is YSLEER. In DNA form, the CDR3 reads TGCGCCAGCAGCCCGAGGGGGACCATGAACACTGAAGCTTTCTTT. Translation: CASSPRGTMNTEAFF.

The chain employs TRBV6-5 and TRBJ2-7; no clear D gene. V was cut by 6 bases and J by 3 bases, with 6 bases left in between. Germline CDR1 is MNHEY and CDR2 is SVGAGI. The CDR3 totals 11 residues. The CDR3 DNA reads TGTGCCAGCAGACAGAACTACGAGCAGTACTTC. As protein: CASRQNYEQYF.

This clone turned up a few times. The V call is TRBV10-3, the J call TRBJ1-3; 8 bases fit TRBD1. Unmatched junction bases numbered 1, after V lost 2 bases and J lost 1 base. The length of the CDR3 is 15 residues. Per germline, CDR1 ENHRY and CDR2 SYGVKD. The DNA for the CDR3 is TGTGCCATCAGTGAGACAGGGGGATCTGGAAACACCATATATTTT. Protein: CAISETGGSGNTIYF.

In this sample, this clone turned up many times. This sequence joins TRBV11-2 and TRBJ1-1, with 9 positions matching TRBD1. The V segment lost 4 bases and the J segment 4 bases; nucleotides outside the gene matches: 16. The CDR3 consists of 18 residues. The germline V gene encodes CDR1 SGHAT and CDR2 FQNNGV. The DNA for the CDR3 is TGTGCCAGCAGCTCCCAGAAAATACAGGGGGCGCGGGGCACTGAAGCTTTCTTT. Translating gives CASSSQKIQGARGTEAFF.

The chain combines TRBV6-5 with TRBJ1-4; 9 nucleotides align to TRBD1. The CDR3 sequence is 15 residues long. The V segment lost 6 bases and the J segment 7 bases; nucleotides outside the gene matches: 9. Germline V lookup: CDR1 MNHEY, CDR2 SVGAGI. The CDR3 DNA is TGTGCCAGCAGCCATGGGGGGACAGGGAGTGAAAAACTGTTTTTT. Its translation: CASSHGGTGSEKLFF.

This clone was seen a few times. Distinct nucleotide sequences in the sample also encode this CDR3. The chain couples TRBV19 to TRBJ1-2; TRBD1 agrees at 7 bases. Losses at the gene ends were 1 base for V and 4 bases for J; bases not matched to a gene: 3. CDR1 is LNHDA, CDR2 SQIVND, per germline (reference sequence). This CDR3 spans 14 amino acids. CDR3 loop: CASSIGGTAYGYTF. The CDR3, as DNA: TGTGCCAGTAGTATAGGTGGGACAGCCTATGGCTACACCTTC.

The rearrangement uses TRBV27 and TRBJ2-4; tentatively, D is TRBD2 (6 bases). CDR3 length: 15 amino acids. Germline CDR1 and CDR2: MNHEY and SMNVEV (reference sequence). V was clipped by 0 bases and J by 7 bases, with 13 bases between them. CDR3 protein: CASSLSAGSGNIQYF. The CDR3 DNA follows: TGTGCCAGCAGTTTATCGGCGGGATCGGGGAACATTCAGTACTTC.

The rearrangement uses TRBV5-1 and TRBJ1-2; 7 bases agree with TRBD1. CDR1 is SGHRS and CDR2 is YFSETQ in the germline V gene. V was pared by 0 bases and J by 2 bases, with 4 bases of the junction left unmatched. The CDR3 has 15 residues. The CDR3: CASSLEGGTNYGYTF. The CDR3 bases are TGCGCCAGCAGCTTGGAAGGGGGCACAAACTATGGCTACACCTTC. Variable domain in full (rest from reference TRBV5-1 and TRBJ1-2): KAGVTQTPRYLIKTRGQQVTLSCSPISGHRSVSWYQQTPGQGLQFLFEYFSETQRNKGNFPGRFSGRQFSNSRSEMNVSTLELGDSALYLCASSLEGGTNYGYTFGSGTRLTVV.

The chain has TRBV7-8 and TRBJ2-1, with 7 positions matching TRBD1. Looked up from germline, CDR1 is SGHVS and CDR2 is FQNEAQ. V lost 3 bases and J lost 7; bases outside the gene matches: 9. This CDR3 region has 15 residues. Written as DNA, the CDR3 is TGTGCCAGCAGCTTGACCGGGACAGCTTATAATGAGCAGTTCTTC. This translates into CASSLTGTAYNEQFF.